Following are 2 T cell receptor beta chains from one sample sequenced in a study of cytomegalovirus exposure and HLA in healthy donors. The PCR ran on 60 Vbeta and 13 Jbeta primers. Measured with immunoSEQ multiplex PCR; TCRdb has only the in-frame clones, and not every one. This table has over 130,000 clones, approximately 91% appearing once. Sequenced: PBMCs. These receptors all stem from a woman in her forties in good health and CMV-seronegative.

The rearrangement uses TRBV7-3 and TRBJ2-7; 8 bases line up with TRBD2. V lost 5 bases and J lost 1; bases outside the gene matches: 4. The germline gives CDR1 SGHTA, CDR2 FQGTGA. The CDR3 loop spans 14 amino acids. The CDR3 protein is CASSQSGGSYEQYF. The CDR3 region has the DNA TGTGCCAGCAGCCAAAGCGGGGGTTCCTACGAGCAGTACTTC.

CDR3: CASSLVQGTDTQYF. DNA of the CDR3: TGTGCCAGCAGCTTGGTACAGGGGACAGATACGCAGTATTTT. The rearrangement links TRBV5-4 to TRBJ2-3; TRBD1 aligns across 7 bases. The CDR3 extends over 14 amino acids. The germline gives CDR1 SGHNT, CDR2 YYREEE (reference sequence). With 0 bases clipped from V and 3 bases from J, the junction kept 1 base outside the gene matches.